These 10 T cell receptor beta chains were all obtained from the same sample, sequenced in a study of T cell changes during pregnancy in multiple sclerosis. Libraries were prepared by immunoSEQ multiplex PCR; TCRdb keeps only in-frame clonotypes and omits some of them. The table has around 57,000 clones, 85% to 90% seen once; the top ten hold 0.85% to 0.95%. The source material was peripheral blood, sampled in the first trimester of pregnancy. These receptors originate from a female donor in good health, enrolled as a control in a pregnancy study.

This chain uses TRBV5-4 with TRBJ1-4; 9 bases fit TRBD1. The CDR3 consists of 13 residues. With V trimmed by 4 bases and J by 8 bases, 3 bases remained unmatched. Per the germline V gene, CDR1 is SGHNT and CDR2 is YYREEE (reference sequence). The CDR3 sequence: CASSADRGEKLFF. DNA for the CDR3: TGTGCCAGCAGCGCGGACAGGGGCGAAAAACTGTTTTTT.

The chain recombines TRBV7-2 with TRBJ2-7, with D perhaps TRBD1 (5 bases). Germline lookup yields CDR1 SGHTA and CDR2 FQGNSA. The CDR3 contains 14 residues. V lost 5 bases to trimming and J lost 4 bases, with 15 bases between them. CDR3 coding DNA: TGTGCCAGCAGCCATCAGACTCGACAGTACGAGCAGTACTTC. It translates to CASSHQTRQYEQYF.

This rearrangement joins TRBV4-3 to TRBJ1-1; TRBD1 might be the D (5 bases). Germline V CDR1 and CDR2: LGHNA, YSLEER. This CDR3 comprises 14 residues. The V gene lost 4 bases and the J gene lost 4 bases, with 13 bases spanning the gap. CDR3 coding DNA: TGCGCCAGCAGCCCCACCCCGGGGGGCACTGAAGCTTTCTTT. This codes for CASSPTPGGTEAFF.

The chain carries TRBV11-3 and TRBJ1-1; TRBD1 agrees at 8 bases. This CDR3 spans 14 amino acids. V dropped 5 bases and J dropped 8; count of bases not matched to a gene: 10. CDR1 and CDR2 from the germline V gene are SGHNT and YENEEA. CDR3 nucleotide sequence: TGTGCCAGCAGCGCTCGGACAGGGTGGTCCGAAGCTTTCTTT. It specifies CASSARTGWSEAFF. The whole variable domain, remainder taken from reference TRBV11-3 and TRBJ1-1, is EAGVVQSPRYKIIEKKQPVAFWCNPISGHNTLYWYLQNLGQGPELLIRYENEEAVDDSQLPKDRFSAERLKGVDSTLKIQPAELGDSAVYLCASSARTGWSEAFFGQGTRLTVV.

J is TRBJ2-1 and V is TRBV7-8, with unresolved D. The CDR3 totals 17 residues. Trimming stripped 1 base from V and 0 bases from J, with 13 bases between. Germline loops: CDR1 SGHVS, CDR2 FQNEAQ. CDR3 amino acids: CASSLDRLISSYNEQFF. CDR3 in DNA: TGTGCCAGCAGCTTAGACCGACTGATAAGCTCCTACAATGAGCAGTTCTTC.

This clone showed up just a few times. The chain employs TRBV5-1 and TRBJ1-1, with D perhaps matching TRBD1 (6 bases). Germline-derived CDR1 and CDR2 are SGHRS and YFSETQ. This CDR3 has 15 residues. The germline V and J ends were trimmed by 4 bases and 0 bases, with 13 bases remaining between them. CDR3 in amino acids: CASSTVQGLNTEAFF. DNA for the CDR3: TGCGCCAGCAGCACAGTACAGGGACTGAACACTGAAGCTTTCTTT.

Note on this clone: Here the CDR3 omits its conserved ending phenylalanine or tryptophan, so a read error is the likely source. It is unclear where the CDR3 begins or ends on the DNA, so no DNA is shown, and the CDR3 is as TCRdb lists it. V gene TRBV11-3 combines with J gene TRBJ2-7; the DNA was not used to check the table's D call, TRBD2. From germline, CDR1 is SGHNT and CDR2 YENEEA. Including both end residues, the CDR3 is 8 amino acids long. CDR3 region: CARPEPAR.

The chain joins TRBV4-3 to TRBJ2-1, with 12 bases that match TRBD2. Germline trimming cut 1 base from V and 10 bases from J; bases unmatched to any gene: 8. Germline-derived CDR1 and CDR2 are LGHNA and YSLEER. CDR3 length equals 16 residues. DNA of the CDR3: TGCGCCAGCAGCCAAGCCCCTAGCGGGGGGGCGGGGGAGCAGTTCTTC. Encoded protein: CASSQAPSGGAGEQFF.

V and J are TRBV5-1 and TRBJ1-2; 10 bases fit TRBD1. Germline CDR1 and CDR2: SGHRS and YFSETQ. There are 14 residues in the CDR3. With V trimmed by 3 bases and J by 4 bases, 3 bases remained unmatched. For the CDR3, the DNA is TGCGCCAGCAGCTCCGGGACAGGGGTCTATGGCTACACCTTC. Its protein is CASSSGTGVYGYTF.

This chain links TRBV15 with TRBJ2-1, with D tentatively TRBD1 (6 bases). Trimming pared 0 bases from V and 3 bases from J, leaving 15 bases between. The CDR3 spans 17 residues. The V gene's germline CDR1 is LNHNV and CDR2 YYDKDF (reference sequence). The CDR3 sequence: CATSREGAGAGYNEQFF. The CDR3 bases are TGTGCCACCAGCAGAGAGGGGGCAGGTGCCGGCTACAATGAGCAGTTCTTC.